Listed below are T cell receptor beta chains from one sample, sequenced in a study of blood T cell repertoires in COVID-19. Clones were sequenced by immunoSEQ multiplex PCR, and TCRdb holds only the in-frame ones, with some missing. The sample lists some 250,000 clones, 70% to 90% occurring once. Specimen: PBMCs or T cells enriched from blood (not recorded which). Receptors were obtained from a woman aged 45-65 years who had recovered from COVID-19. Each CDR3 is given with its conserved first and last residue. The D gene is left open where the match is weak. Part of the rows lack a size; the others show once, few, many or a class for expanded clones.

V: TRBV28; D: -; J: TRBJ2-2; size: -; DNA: TGTGCCTCGAAGGGGAACACGAACACCGGGGAGCTGTTTTTT; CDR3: CASKGNTNTGELFF
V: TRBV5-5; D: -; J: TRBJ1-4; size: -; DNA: TGTGCCAGCAGCTTGATTGGGGCGCGAGAAAAACTGTTTTTT; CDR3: CASSLIGAREKLFF
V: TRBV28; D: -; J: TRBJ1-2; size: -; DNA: TGTGCCGGGGGGGGACTAAGTGCGGATGGCTACACCTTC; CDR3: CAGGGLSADGYTF
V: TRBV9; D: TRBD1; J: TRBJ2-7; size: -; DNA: TGTGCCAGCAGCCCCCGGACAGGATCCCCCTACGAGCAGTACTTC; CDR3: CASSPRTGSPYEQYF
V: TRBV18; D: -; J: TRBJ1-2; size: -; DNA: TGTGCCAGCTCACCGGACGCCGGCAGGGATGGATATGGCTACACCTTC; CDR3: CASSPDAGRDGYGYTF
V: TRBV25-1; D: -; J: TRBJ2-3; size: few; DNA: TGTGCCAGCAGTGGGCCGGGGTATTACGGCACAGATACGCAGTATTTT; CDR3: CASSGPGYYGTDTQYF
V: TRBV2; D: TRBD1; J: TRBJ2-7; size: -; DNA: TGTGCCAGCAGAGGGACAGGACGCGAGCAGTACTTC; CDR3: CASRGTGREQYF
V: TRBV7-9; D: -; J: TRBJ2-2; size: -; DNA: TGTGCCAGCAGCTTAGGGCTAGCCGTTACGAACACCGGGGAGCTGTTTTTT; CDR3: CASSLGLAVTNTGELFF
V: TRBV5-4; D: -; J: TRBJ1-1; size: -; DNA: TGTGCCAGCAACGTAAAGGGGTCGAACACTGAAGCTTTCTTT; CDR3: CASNVKGSNTEAFF
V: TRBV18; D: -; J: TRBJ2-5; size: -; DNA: TGTGCCAGCTCGGAGACCGGGGAGACCCAGTACTTC; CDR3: CASSETGETQYF
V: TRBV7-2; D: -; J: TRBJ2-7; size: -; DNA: TGTGCCAGCAGCCCGTACACAGGTAACTCCTACGAGCAGTACTTC; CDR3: CASSPYTGNSYEQYF
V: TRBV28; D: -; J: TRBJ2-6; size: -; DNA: TGTGCCAGCAATCCGGGACACGGATTCTCTGGGGCCAACGTCCTGACTTTC; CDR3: CASNPGHGFSGANVLTF
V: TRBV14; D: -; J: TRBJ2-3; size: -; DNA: TGTGCCAGCAGCCGCCAGGGTCGATTGGATACGCAGTATTTT; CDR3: CASSRQGRLDTQYF
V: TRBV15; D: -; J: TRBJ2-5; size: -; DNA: TGTGCCACCAGCAGCTTCTCAGGATCCGAGACCCAGTACTTC; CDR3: CATSSFSGSETQYF
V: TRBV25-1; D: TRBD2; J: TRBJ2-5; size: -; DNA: TGTGCCAGCAGCAGGCCCGGGACTAGCGGCCAAGAGACCCAGTACTTC; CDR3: CASSRPGTSGQETQYF
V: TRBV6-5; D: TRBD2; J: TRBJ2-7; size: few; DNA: TGTGCCAGCAGCAACGGAGCGGGAGGGCCCTACGAGCAGTACTTC; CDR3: CASSNGAGGPYEQYF
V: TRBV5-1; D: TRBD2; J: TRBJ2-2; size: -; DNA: TGCGCCAGCAGCCAATCGGGAGGAGTTACCGGGGAGCTGTTTTTT; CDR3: CASSQSGGVTGELFF
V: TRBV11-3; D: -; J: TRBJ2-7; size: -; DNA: TGTGCCAGCAGCTATAGCCCCGCACTAGCCTCGGGCGAGCAGTACTTC; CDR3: CASSYSPALASGEQYF
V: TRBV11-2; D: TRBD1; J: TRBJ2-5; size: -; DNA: TGTGCCAGCAGCCCGACAGGGCCCGGGGAGACCCAGTACTTC; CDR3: CASSPTGPGETQYF
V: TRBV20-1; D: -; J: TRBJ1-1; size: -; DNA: TGCAGTGCTAGTCAGGGGCTCAACACTGAAGCTTTCTTT; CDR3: CSASQGLNTEAFF
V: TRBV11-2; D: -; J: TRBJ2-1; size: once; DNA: TGTGCCAGCAGCTTGGGCCTACATGAGCAGTTCTTC; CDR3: CASSLGLHEQFF
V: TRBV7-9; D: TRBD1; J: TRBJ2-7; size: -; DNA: TGTGCCAGCAGCTTAGCAGGGGGCGCCAGCTCCTACGAGCAGTACTTC; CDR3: CASSLAGGASSYEQYF
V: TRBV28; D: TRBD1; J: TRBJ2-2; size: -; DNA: TGTGCCAACAGTTCCCCAGGGGGCCTAGCCGGGGAGCTGTTTTTT; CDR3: CANSSPGGLAGELFF
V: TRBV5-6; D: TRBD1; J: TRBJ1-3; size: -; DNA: TGTGCCAGCAGCTTGAGGGGGCCCGGAAACACCATATATTTT; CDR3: CASSLRGPGNTIYF
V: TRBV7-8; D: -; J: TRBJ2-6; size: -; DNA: TGTGCCAGCAGCTTAGGGACAGTCTCTGGGGCCAACGTCCTGACTTTC; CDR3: CASSLGTVSGANVLTF
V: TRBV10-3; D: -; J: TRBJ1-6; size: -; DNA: TGTGCCATCAGTGACCAGGGGATAGGGTCACCCCTCCACTTT; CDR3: CAISDQGIGSPLHF
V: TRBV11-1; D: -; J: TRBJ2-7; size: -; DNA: TGTGCCAGCAGCTTATTCGGTAACGAGCAGTACTTC; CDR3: CASSLFGNEQYF
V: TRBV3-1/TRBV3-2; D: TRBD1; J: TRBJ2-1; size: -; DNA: TGTGCCAGCAGCCTTAAGGACAGGGGGCGATACAATGAGCAGTTCTTC; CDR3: CASSLKDRGRYNEQFF
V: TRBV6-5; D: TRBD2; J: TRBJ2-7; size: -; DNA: TGTGCCAGCAGATACGGGACTAGCGGCTCCTACGAGCAGTACTTC; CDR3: CASRYGTSGSYEQYF
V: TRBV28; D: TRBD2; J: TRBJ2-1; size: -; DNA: TGTGCCAGCAGTTTGGGCACTAGCGGGACCCTGGGGGAGCAGTTCTTC; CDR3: CASSLGTSGTLGEQFF
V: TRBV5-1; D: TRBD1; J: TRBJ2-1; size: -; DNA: TGCGCCAGCAGCTTGGCTGGGACAGGGTCTTACAATGAGCAGTTCTTC; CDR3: CASSLAGTGSYNEQFF
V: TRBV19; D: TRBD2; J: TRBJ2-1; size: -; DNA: TGTGCCAGTAGGGGATTAGACCCTGGGCCTAGCGGGGGAACCTACAATGAGCAGTTCTTC; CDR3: CASRGLDPGPSGGTYNEQFF
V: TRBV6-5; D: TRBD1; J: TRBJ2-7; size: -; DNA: TGTGCCAGCAGTCGGACAGGGAGAATGACGGGGGAGCAGTACTTC; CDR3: CASSRTGRMTGEQYF
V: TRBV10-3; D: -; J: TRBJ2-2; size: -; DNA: TGTGCCATCAGCCCAACACCGGGTACCGGGGAGCTGTTTTTT; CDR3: CAISPTPGTGELFF
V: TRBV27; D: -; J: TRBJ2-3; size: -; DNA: TGTGCCAGCAGTCCGACAGACAGCACAGATACGCAGTATTTT; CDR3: CASSPTDSTDTQYF
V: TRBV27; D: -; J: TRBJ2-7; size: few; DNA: TGTGCCAGCAGTTTAGGCACACACTACGAGCAGTACTTC; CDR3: CASSLGTHYEQYF
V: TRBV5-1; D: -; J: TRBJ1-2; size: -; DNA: TGCGCCAGCAGCTTGGCCGAGTACTATGGCTACACCTTC; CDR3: CASSLAEYYGYTF
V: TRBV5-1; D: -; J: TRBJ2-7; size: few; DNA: TGCGCCAGCAGCTTGGTGGCGGATACCTACGAGCAGTACTTC; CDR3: CASSLVADTYEQYF
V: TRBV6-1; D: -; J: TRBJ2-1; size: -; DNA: TGTGCCAGCAGTGACCACAGGGTAGGTGAGCAGTTCTTC; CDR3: CASSDHRVGEQFF
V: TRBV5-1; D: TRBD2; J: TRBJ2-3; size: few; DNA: TGCGCCAGCAGCCCACTAGCGGGAGGGTCCACAGATACGCAGTATTTT; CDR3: CASSPLAGGSTDTQYF
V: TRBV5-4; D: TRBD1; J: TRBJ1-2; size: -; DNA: TGTGCCAGCAGCCCAAGGACAGGCGCGAGCTATGGCTACACCTTC; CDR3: CASSPRTGASYGYTF
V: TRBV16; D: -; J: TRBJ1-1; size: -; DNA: TGTGCCAGCAGCCATCGGACTGTTATGAACACTGAAGCTTTCTTT; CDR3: CASSHRTVMNTEAFF
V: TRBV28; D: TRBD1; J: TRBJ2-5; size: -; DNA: TGTGCCAGCAGCCATCGGGTCGGGACAGGGGGCGGGGAGACCCAGTACTTC; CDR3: CASSHRVGTGGGETQYF
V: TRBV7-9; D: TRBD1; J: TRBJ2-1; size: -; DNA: TGTGCCAGCAAGGACAGGAGCTCCTACAATGAGCAGTTCTTC; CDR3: CASKDRSSYNEQFF
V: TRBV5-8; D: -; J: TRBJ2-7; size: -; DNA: TGTGCCAGCAGCCGTCGGGCAGCGCGGGGATCCTACGAGCAGTACTTC; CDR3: CASSRRAARGSYEQYF
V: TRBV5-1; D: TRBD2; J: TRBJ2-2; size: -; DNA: TGCGCCAGCAGCTGGACTAGCGGGAGTTCCGGGGAGCTGTTTTTT; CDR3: CASSWTSGSSGELFF
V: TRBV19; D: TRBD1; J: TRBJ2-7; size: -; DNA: TGTGCCAGTAGCCACCGGGGGACAGGGGCGAATGAGCAGTACTTC; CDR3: CASSHRGTGANEQYF
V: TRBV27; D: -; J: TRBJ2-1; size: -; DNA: TGTGCCAGCGGAGGGGAGCCGTCTGTGGTTCCCCCCTACAATGAGCAGTTCTTC; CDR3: CASGGEPSVVPPYNEQFF